These T cell receptor beta chains were read from a single sample in a study of molecular identifiers for immune sequencing clone quantification. TCRdb re-called the PCR reads through MiXCR, storing one row per CDR3 protein. The sample includes around 460,000 distinct CDR3 sequences, 20% to 25% of them seen just once. Sequencing used naive CD8+ T cells from blood, with Jurkat cell RNA spiked in. All receptors derive from a human donor in good health. Some libraries in this study had Jurkat cell RNA spiked in. Each CDR3 is given with its conserved first and last residue. D genes are given only for firm matches. A row's size may be missing; if present it is once, few, many or a size class.

V,length,size,D,J,DNA,CDR3
TRBV5-3,18,-,-,TRBJ2-2,TGTGCCAGCAGCGCCCCTCCACTAGGACAGCTTTACACTGGGGAGCTGTTTTTT,CASSAPPLGQLYTGELFF
TRBV7-9,14,many,-,TRBJ2-5,TGTGCCAGCCAGCAGGTGTGGGGAACGGAGACCCAGTACTTC,CASQQVWGTETQYF
TRBV29-1,13,-,-,TRBJ2-7,TGCAGCGTTAAAAACAGAACCTCCTACGAGCAGTACTTC,CSVKNRTSYEQYF
TRBV20-1,13,many,-,TRBJ1-5,TGCAGTGCTAGGGACAGCAGCAATCAGCCCCAGCATTTT,CSARDSSNQPQHF
TRBV19,13,many,-,TRBJ2-3,TGTGCCAGTAGTATGCTGGGATTAGATACGCAGTATTTT,CASSMLGLDTQYF
TRBV7-9,17,many,TRBD2,TRBJ2-6,TGTGCCAGCAGGCCCTCCGGGACTAGCTCTGGGGCCAACGTCCTGACTTTC,CASRPSGTSSGANVLTF
TRBV5-1,15,-,TRBD2,TRBJ2-7,TGCGCCAGCAGGAAACCCGGGGGGGAGGACTACGAGCAGTACTTC,CASRKPGGEDYEQYF
TRBV30,16,few,TRBD2,TRBJ2-1,TGTGCCTGGAGAATGGGAGCAGAACGACTAGCGGGGCGGTGGTTCTTC,CAWRMGAERLAGRWFF
TRBV6-5,15,many,TRBD2,TRBJ2-7,TGTGCCAGCAGCCCTCATGGTAGCGGGAGCTACGAGCAGTACTTC,CASSPHGSGSYEQYF
TRBV4-3,14,many,-,TRBJ2-5,TGCGCCAGCAGCCAAGCGACAGGCCAAGAGACCCAGTACTTC,CASSQATGQETQYF
TRBV30,14,few,-,TRBJ2-3,TGTGCCTGGAGTACAGGGATAGGCACAGATACGCAGTATTTT,CAWSTGIGTDTQYF
TRBV4-1,16,many,-,TRBJ1-5,TGCGCCAGCAGCCATAGTGACAGGTTAGGGGATCAGCCCCAGCATTTT,CASSHSDRLGDQPQHF
TRBV7-2,12,many,-,TRBJ2-7,TGTGCCAGCAGCCATAGTGGGGACGAGCAGTACTTC,CASSHSGDEQYF
TRBV20-1,17,-,TRBD1,TRBJ2-7,TGCAGTGCTAGAGGGACAGGGGAATGGACTACGCCCTACGAGCAGTACTTC,CSARGTGEWTTPYEQYF
TRBV7-9,13,-,-,TRBJ2-2,TGTGCCGGCAGCTTTGAGGAAACCGGGGAGCTGTTTTTT,CAGSFEETGELFF
TRBV4-1,15,many,-,TRBJ1-1,TGCGCCAGCAGCCTGCTGGCTGGGGTGGACACTGAAGCTTTCTTT,CASSLLAGVDTEAFF
TRBV7-9,16,many,TRBD2,TRBJ2-7,TGTGCCAGCAGCCTTCCGGTCGGGGAGGGAACCTACGAGCAGTACTTC,CASSLPVGEGTYEQYF
TRBV12-3/TRBV12-4,15,few,-,TRBJ1-1,TGTGCCAGCAGTTTATCGAACCTCATGAACACTGAAGCTTTCTTT,CASSLSNLMNTEAFF
TRBV30,15,-,-,TRBJ2-1,TGTGCCTGGAGTCTCTGGGGGGACTCCCGCAATGAGCAGTTCTTC,CAWSLWGDSRNEQFF
TRBV7-5,16,-,-,TRBJ2-2,-,CISVPEPRDRLGELFF
TRBV19,14,-,-,TRBJ2-7,TGTGCCAGTAGTATTGGGGACCAATCCTACAAGCAGTACTTC,CASSIGDQSYKQYF
TRBV5-5,13,-,-,TRBJ1-1,TGTGCCAGCAGCTTGTGGGGGGAAGCTGAAGCTTTCTTT,CASSLWGEAEAFF
TRBV29-1,12,-,-,TRBJ2-7,TGCAGCGTGCGGGACGGCACCTACGAGCAGTACTTC,CSVRDGTYEQYF
TRBV12-3/TRBV12-4,12,few,-,TRBJ1-5,TGTGCCAGCAGTCCAGCCCAGTGGCCCCAGCATTTT,CASSPAQWPQHF
TRBV27,16,few,-,TRBJ1-3,TGTGCCAGCTCTCCGGGTTCCTACGAATCTGGAAACACCATATATTTT,CASSPGSYESGNTIYF
TRBV12-3/TRBV12-4,13,many,TRBD2,TRBJ2-4,TGTGCCACCACCCTAGCGGACAAAAACATTCAGTACTTC,CATTLADKNIQYF
TRBV29-1,13,few,TRBD1,TRBJ2-7,TGCAGCGGAGGCACAGGGGACCGCTACGAGCAGTACTTC,CSGGTGDRYEQYF
TRBV5-6,15,many,TRBD1,TRBJ1-4,TGTGCCAGCAGCTTCTTGAAGGGGACAGCGGGAAAACTGTTTTTT,CASSFLKGTAGKLFF
TRBV20-1,14,many,-,TRBJ1-1,TGCAGTGCTAGAGGAGCAGTCTCTGGCACTGAAGCTTTCTTT,CSARGAVSGTEAFF
TRBV27,21,-,TRBD1,TRBJ2-6,TGTGCCAGCAGTTTAAACCCCCGTCTGGACAGGGGGAGCTCTGGGGCCAACGTCCTGACTTTC,CASSLNPRLDRGSSGANVLTF
TRBV7-9,17,-,-,TRBJ1-4,TGTGCCAGCAGCCCCCCCGGGCGGGGGGGCGCGGATGAAAAACTGTTTTTT,CASSPPGRGGADEKLFF
TRBV30,16,few,-,TRBJ2-1,TGTGCCTGGAGTTCATATCTAGTCGGAAGAGGGAATGAGCAGTTCTTC,CAWSSYLVGRGNEQFF
TRBV20-1,16,-,-,TRBJ2-2,TGCAGTGCTAGAGATTACGCGAACGCGAACACCGGGGAGCTGCTTTTT,CSARDYANANTGELLF
TRBV5-5,14,many,TRBD1,TRBJ1-4,TGTGCCAGCAGCTTGCCAGGGGGAAATGAAAAACTGTTTTTT,CASSLPGGNEKLFF
TRBV4-3,13,-,-,TRBJ2-1,TGCGCCAGCAGCCAAGACAGCAACAATGAGCAGTTCTTC,CASSQDSNNEQFF
TRBV7-9,13,many,-,TRBJ2-7,TGTGCCAGCAGCCCGGCGACTTACTACGAGCAGTACTTC,CASSPATYYEQYF
TRBV7-9,16,many,-,TRBJ1-4,TGTGCCAGCAGTCCAATGGTTGGGGAGCCTACTGAAAAACTGTTTTTT,CASSPMVGEPTEKLFF
TRBV5-1,13,few,-,TRBJ2-1,TGCGCCAGCAGCCGACTCTCCTACAATGAGCAGTTCTTC,CASSRLSYNEQFF
TRBV21-1,14,-,-,TRBJ1-1,TGTGCCAGCAGCAAAGAGAAGGTTCACACTGAAGCTTTCTTT,CASSKEKVHTEAFF
TRBV11-2,12,-,-,TRBJ2-1,TGTGCCAGCAGCAATCAAGGAGGTGAGCAGTTCTTC,CASSNQGGEQFF
TRBV29-1,12,-,-,TRBJ2-7,TGCAGCGTTGAGACAGGGACTTGCGAGCAGTACTTC,CSVETGTCEQYF
TRBV6-2/TRBV6-3,15,many,-,TRBJ2-2,TGTGCCAGCAGTCATCAGGGGATGGCCACCGGGGAGCTGTTTTTT,CASSHQGMATGELFF
TRBV30,11,many,-,TRBJ2-3,TGTGCCTGGAGCCCAGGGGATACGCAGTATTTT,CAWSPGDTQYF
TRBV23-1,13,-,TRBD1,TRBJ1-1,TGCGCCAGCACGACAGGGATGGTCACTGAAGCTTTCTTT,CASTTGMVTEAFF
TRBV4-3,16,-,TRBD2,TRBJ2-1,TGCGCCAGCAGCCAAGACCAAGCGGGGGCCTACAATGAGCAGTTCTTC,CASSQDQAGAYNEQFF
TRBV7-9,16,few,TRBD2,TRBJ2-1,TGTGCCAGCAGCCCGGGACTAGCGGGAATCCCGAATGAGCAGTTCTTC,CASSPGLAGIPNEQFF
TRBV9,18,-,TRBD1,TRBJ1-3,TGTGCCAGCAGCGGATCGGGACAGGGGGTTCCTGACGGAAACACCATATATTTT,CASSGSGQGVPDGNTIYF
TRBV3-1,13,many,-,TRBJ1-5,TGTGCCAGCAGCCAAGCCCTCAATCAGCCCCAGCATTTT,CASSQALNQPQHF
TRBV29-1,16,many,TRBD2,TRBJ2-3,TGCAGCGTTGAAGGGACTAGCGGGGAAACCACAGATACGCAGTATTTT,CSVEGTSGETTDTQYF
TRBV7-2,14,many,TRBD1,TRBJ1-2,TGTGCCAGCAGCTTAGTCGGGACAGGTGATGGCTACACCTTC,CASSLVGTGDGYTF
TRBV19,15,many,TRBD1,TRBJ2-7,TGTGCCAGTAGTCCTGGACAGGGGGAAACCTACGAGCAGTACTTC,CASSPGQGETYEQYF
TRBV4-3,15,few,-,TRBJ2-2,TGCGCCAGCAGCCAAGCGTATACAGGCACCGGGGAGCTGTTTTTT,CASSQAYTGTGELFF
TRBV14,13,-,-,TRBJ1-2,TGTGCCAGCAGCCAAGATCATTTTTATGGCTACACCTTC,CASSQDHFYGYTF
TRBV7-9,16,many,TRBD2,TRBJ2-5,TGTGCCAGCACCCCTTCTCTTGGACTAGGTCGTGAGACCCAGTACTTC,CASTPSLGLGRETQYF
TRBV28,14,many,-,TRBJ2-7,TGTGCCAGCAGTGCCCGTCTGGTTTCCTACGAGCAGTACTTC,CASSARLVSYEQYF